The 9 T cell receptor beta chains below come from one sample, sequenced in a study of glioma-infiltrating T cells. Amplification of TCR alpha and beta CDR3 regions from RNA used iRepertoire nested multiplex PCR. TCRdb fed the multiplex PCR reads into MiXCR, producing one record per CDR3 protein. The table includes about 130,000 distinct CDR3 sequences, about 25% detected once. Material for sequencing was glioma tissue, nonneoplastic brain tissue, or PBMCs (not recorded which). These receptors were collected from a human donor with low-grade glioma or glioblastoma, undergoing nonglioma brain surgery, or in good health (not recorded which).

CDR3 loop: CSAGNLRTGNTIYF. The CDR3 DNA follows: TGCAGCGCCGGGAATCTACGCACTGGAAACACCATATATTTT. This chain connects TRBV29-1 to TRBJ1-3; D not resolved. Trimming stripped 7 bases from V and 2 bases from J, with 15 bases between. Germline V gene data show CDR1 as SQVTM and CDR2 as ANQGSEA. This CDR3 spans 14 amino acids.

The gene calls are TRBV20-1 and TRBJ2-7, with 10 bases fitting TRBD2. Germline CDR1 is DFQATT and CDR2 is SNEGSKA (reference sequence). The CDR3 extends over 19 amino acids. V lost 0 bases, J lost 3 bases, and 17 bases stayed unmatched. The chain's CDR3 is CSARDGAVSGGANGYEQYV. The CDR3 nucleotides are TGCAGTGCTAGAGATGGCGCGGTAAGCGGGGGGGCGAACGGCTACGAGCAGTACGTC.

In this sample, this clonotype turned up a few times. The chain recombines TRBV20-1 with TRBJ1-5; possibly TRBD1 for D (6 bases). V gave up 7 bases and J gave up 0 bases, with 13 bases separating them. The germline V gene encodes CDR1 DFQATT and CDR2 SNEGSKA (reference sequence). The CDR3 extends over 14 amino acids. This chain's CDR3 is CSDPTGDSNQPQHF. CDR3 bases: TGCAGTGACCCGACAGGAGATAGCAATCAGCCCCAGCATTTT.

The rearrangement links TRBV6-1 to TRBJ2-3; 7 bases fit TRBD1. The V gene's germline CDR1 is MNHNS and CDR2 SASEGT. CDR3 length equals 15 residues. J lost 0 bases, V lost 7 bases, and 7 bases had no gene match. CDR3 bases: TGTGCCAGCACTGGCCGACAGGGCAGCACAGATACGCAGTATTTT. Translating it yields CASTGRQGSTDTQYF.

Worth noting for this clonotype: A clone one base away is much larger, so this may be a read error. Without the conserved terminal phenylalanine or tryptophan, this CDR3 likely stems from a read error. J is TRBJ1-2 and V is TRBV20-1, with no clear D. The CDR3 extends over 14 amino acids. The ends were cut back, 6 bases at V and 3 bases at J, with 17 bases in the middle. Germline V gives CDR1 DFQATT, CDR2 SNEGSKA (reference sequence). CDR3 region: CSAGPSTYYYGYTL. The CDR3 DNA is TGCAGTGCGGGCCCCTCGACTTATTACTATGGCTACACCCTC.

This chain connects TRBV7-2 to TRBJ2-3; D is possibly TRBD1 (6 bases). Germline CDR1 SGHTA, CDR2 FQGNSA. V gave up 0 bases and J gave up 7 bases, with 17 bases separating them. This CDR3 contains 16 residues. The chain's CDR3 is CASSLAGGGARNTQYF. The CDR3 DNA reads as TGTGCCAGCAGCTTAGCGGGTGGGGGCGCACGAAATACGCAGTATTTT.

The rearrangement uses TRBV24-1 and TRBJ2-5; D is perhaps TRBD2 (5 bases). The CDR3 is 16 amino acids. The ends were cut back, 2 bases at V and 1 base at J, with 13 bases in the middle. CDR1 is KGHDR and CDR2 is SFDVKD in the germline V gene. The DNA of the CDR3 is TGTGCCACCAGTGATTCCCCGCCAACTAGCCAAGAGACCCAGTACTTC. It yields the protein CATSDSPPTSQETQYF.

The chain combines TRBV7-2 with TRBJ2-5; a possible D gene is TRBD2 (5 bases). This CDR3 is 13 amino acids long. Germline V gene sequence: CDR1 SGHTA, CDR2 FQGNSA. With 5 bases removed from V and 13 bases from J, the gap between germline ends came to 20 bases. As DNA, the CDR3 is TGTGCCAGCAGCCTTATTCGCGGGCGCGGTCGGTACTTC. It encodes CASSLIRGRGRYF.

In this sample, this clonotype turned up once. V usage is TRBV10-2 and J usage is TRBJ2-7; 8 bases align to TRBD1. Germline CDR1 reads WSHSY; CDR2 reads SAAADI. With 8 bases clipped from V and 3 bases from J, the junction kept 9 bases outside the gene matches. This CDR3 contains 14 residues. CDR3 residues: CASSGQAGLYEQYV. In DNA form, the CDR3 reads TGCGCCAGCTCGGGACAGGCCGGGCTCTACGAGCAGTACGTC.